This TCR beta chain comes out of a study of lymphopenia after photon versus proton radiotherapy. With 1 base removed from V and 3 bases from J, the gap between germline ends came to 9 bases. CDR1 and CDR2 from the germline V gene are SGHVS and FQNEAQ. The CDR3 is 14 residues long. This table comes from immunoSEQ multiplex PCR, and its TCRdb copy is limited to in-frame clones, with some not included. The sample gives 15,000 to 20,000 clones, approximately 91% of which show up once; over 55% is in the top ten. This sequence originates from a woman aged 60-75 years with cholangiocarcinoma. Some clones in this sample may be carry-over from other donors' samples. The sample was peripheral blood, taken from a patient treated with proton-based radiotherapy. The rearrangement links TRBV7-8 to TRBJ1-2; unclear D gene. DNA of the CDR3: TGTGCCAGCAGCTTAGGTGTCGGGTACTATGGCTACACCTTC. Encoded protein: CASSLGVGYYGYTF.